Each of the 21 T cell receptor beta chains below was sequenced from the same sample in a study of human T cells and chemical hapten exposure. This sample's time point: patch test 3, about 24 weeks after DPC sensitization. Stated treatment: therapeutic diphenylcyclopropenone sensitization with weekly scalp DPC. From the RACE reads, TCRdb called clonotypes with MiXCR, one entry per CDR3 protein. The sample holds tens of thousands of distinct CDR3 sequences, roughly 12% seen once. Sequencing was performed on whole blood, taken in connection with sensitization to the hapten diphenylcyclopropenone (DPC). These receptor sequences come from a man aged 25-40 years with alopecia areata. Some clones in this sample may be carry-over from other donors' samples.

The genes are TRBV11-1 and TRBJ2-1, with TRBD2 as a possible D gene (5 bases). With 0 bases removed from V and 7 bases from J, the gap between germline ends came to 13 bases. This CDR3 is 15 amino acids long. Germline V gene lookup returns CDR1 SGHAT and CDR2 FQDESV (reference sequence). The CDR3 loop is CASSLATGMINEQFF. The CDR3 region has the DNA TGTGCCAGCAGCTTAGCTACGGGGATGATTAATGAGCAGTTCTTC.

The sample holds many counts of this clonotype. The V gene is TRBV6-6, the J gene TRBJ2-7; 9 nucleotides line up with TRBD1. V was clipped by 3 bases and J by 5 bases; unmatched bases: 11. The germline gives CDR1 MNHNY, CDR2 SVGAGI (reference sequence). The CDR3 covers 16 residues. The CDR3 spells CASSYYPPGQGHEQYF. CDR3 nucleotide sequence: TGTGCCAGCAGTTATTATCCTCCGGGACAGGGCCACGAGCAGTACTTC.

This clonotype was detected only a few times. The gene calls are TRBV6-5 and TRBJ2-7; D remains unclear. CDR1 is MNHEY and CDR2 is SVGAGI in the germline V gene. V was pared by 5 bases and J by 1 base, with 9 bases between. This CDR3 comprises 13 residues. The CDR3 DNA sequence: TGTGCCAGCAGTCCTACAGCTTCCTACGAGCAGTACTTC. It yields the protein CASSPTASYEQYF.

This clonotype was detected ten times or more. The J gene is TRBJ2-1, the V gene TRBV29-1; TRBD2 aligns across 7 bases. The germline CDR1 and CDR2 sequences are SQVTM and ANQGSEA. This CDR3 is built from 13 residues. J lost 6 bases, V lost 7 bases, and 9 bases had no gene match. The CDR3 spells CSAGLEFGNEQFF. The CDR3 DNA sequence: TGCAGCGCAGGACTAGAATTTGGCAATGAGCAGTTCTTC.

V usage is TRBV6-5 and J usage is TRBJ2-3; D is possibly TRBD2 (7 bases). The V end lost 2 bases, the J end lost 3 bases, and 9 bases lay between the germline ends. The germline V gene encodes CDR1 MNHEY and CDR2 SVGAGI. This CDR3 is 14 amino acids long. The CDR3 sequence is CASSYRGGTDTQYF. CDR3 bases: TGTGCCAGCAGTTACAGGGGGGGTACAGATACGCAGTATTTT.

The table lists this clonotype with a few counts. In DNA form, the CDR3 reads TGTGCCAGCAGGAAGGCTGGAAACACCATATATTTT. Protein: CASRKAGNTIYF. V gene TRBV12-3 or TRBV12-4 combines with J gene TRBJ1-3, with D unclear. The length of the CDR3 is 12 residues. V lost 6 bases to trimming and J lost 2 bases, with 5 bases between them.

This clonotype was observed a handful of times. The chain employs TRBV6-2 or TRBV6-3 and TRBJ1-1; D perhaps matches TRBD1 (6 bases). V lost 4 bases, J lost 3 bases, and 12 bases lay in between. CDR1 is MNHEY and CDR2 is SVGEGT in the germline V gene. The CDR3 runs to 14 residues. CDR3 amino acids: CASSLQGIHTEAFF. The CDR3 DNA is TGTGCCAGCAGTTTACAGGGAATCCACACTGAAGCTTTCTTT.

The CDR3 region is CASNPPRSSYEQYF. In nucleotides, the CDR3 is TGTGCCAGCAACCCACCCCGAAGCTCCTACGAGCAGTACTTC. The chain carries TRBV28 and TRBJ2-7, with D hard to call. Germline lookup yields CDR1 MDHEN and CDR2 SYDVKM. CDR3 size: 14 residues. Trimming took off 7 bases at V and 0 bases at J, with 13 bases between the two ends.

The chain combines TRBV29-1 with TRBJ2-5, with D maybe TRBD2 (5 bases). The CDR3 is made up of 11 amino acids. Trimming cost V 3 bases and J 5 bases, with 7 bases left between them. The germline V gene encodes CDR1 SQVTM and CDR2 ANQGSEA. The CDR3 loop is CSVDAGETQYF. Written as DNA, the CDR3 is TGCAGCGTTGATGCGGGTGAGACCCAGTACTTC.

The chain links TRBV3-1 to TRBJ1-1; D might be TRBD1 (5 bases). V shed 6 bases and J shed 4 bases, with 12 bases lying between them. CDR1 LGHDT and CDR2 YNNKEL come from the germline V gene (reference sequence). The CDR3 length is 13 residues. The CDR3 DNA is TGTGCCAGCAGGCGAGGGGCGGGCACTGAAGCTTTCTTT. Translating it yields CASRRGAGTEAFF.

This clonotype has at least ten counts. The chain couples TRBV29-1 to TRBJ2-7; D not certain. CDR3 size: 11 residues. The V end lost 6 bases, the J end lost 2 bases, and 8 bases lay between the germline ends. Germline values: CDR1 SQVTM, CDR2 ANQGSEA. The CDR3 protein is CSVSDTYEQYF. The CDR3 region has the DNA TGCAGCGTATCCGACACCTACGAGCAGTACTTC.

This clonotype has a handful of counts. This sequence joins TRBV9 and TRBJ2-7; 11 nucleotides agree with TRBD2. There are 14 residues in the CDR3. Per the germline V gene, CDR1 is SGDLS and CDR2 is YYNGEE. V trimming: 6 bases; J trimming: 7 bases; junction bases outside the gene matches: 9. DNA for the CDR3: TGTGCCAGCACCCGTACTAGCGGGGGAGAAGAGCAGTACTTC. This gives the protein CASTRTSGGEEQYF.

This clonotype was seen ten or more times. The gene calls are TRBV7-9 and TRBJ1-1; D not certain. In germline, CDR1 is SEHNR, CDR2 FQNEAQ (reference sequence). There are 13 residues in the CDR3. V shed 5 bases and J shed 1 base, with 8 bases lying between them. In DNA, the CDR3 is TGTGCCAGCAGCCCTCAGGAGAACACTGAAGCTTTCTTT. The encoded protein is CASSPQENTEAFF.

This clonotype has at least ten counts. The chain carries TRBV7-9 and TRBJ1-2; D is possibly TRBD1 (5 bases). CDR3 length equals 13 residues. Looked up from germline, CDR1 is SEHNR and CDR2 is FQNEAQ (reference sequence). V was trimmed by 4 bases and J by 8 bases, leaving 14 bases between them. The CDR3 sequence: CASSSRESGGYTF. The CDR3 DNA follows: TGTGCCAGCAGCTCCAGGGAGTCGGGGGGCTACACCTTC.

This clonotype was seen at least ten times. In DNA, the CDR3 is TGTGCCAGCAGTCACCGGGACAGGGGAGGTTTTCAGCCCCAGCATTTT. As protein: CASSHRDRGGFQPQHF. V is TRBV2 and J is TRBJ1-5; 10 bases line up with TRBD1. V shed 5 bases and J 6 bases; nucleotides not matched to a gene: 10. The germline gives CDR1 SNHLY, CDR2 FYNNEI. The CDR3 has 16 amino acids.

This clonotype was observed many times. J is TRBJ2-7 and V is TRBV10-3, with TRBD1 identical over 9 bases. Per germline, CDR1 ENHRY and CDR2 SYGVKD. V dropped 4 bases and J dropped 6; count of bases not matched to a gene: 4. This CDR3 spans 13 amino acids. CDR3 DNA sequence: TGTGCCATCAGTGGGACAGGGGATGGCGAGCAGTACTTC. Amino acids: CAISGTGDGEQYF.

This clonotype was picked up many times. An end of the junction does not agree with germline; a read error may underlie this. The rearrangement joins TRBV6-2 or TRBV6-3 to TRBJ1-2, with unresolved D. CDR1 and CDR2 from the germline V gene are MNHEY and SVGEGT. The CDR3 is made up of 16 amino acids. CDR3 bases: TGTGCCAGCAGTAACTCCGGCTCTTACTCTAACTATGGCTACACCTTC. Protein: CASSNSGSYSNYGYTF.

This clonotype has ten or more counts. The chain joins TRBV7-8 to TRBJ2-7, with 9 bases aligning to TRBD2. Trimming removed 5 bases from V and 4 bases from J; junction bases left unmatched: 6. CDR3 length: 14 amino acids. Germline CDR1 reads SGHVS; CDR2 reads FQNEAQ. The CDR3, as DNA: TGTGCCAGCAGCGCGGGACTAGCTCTTTACGAGCAGTACTTC. Amino acids: CASSAGLALYEQYF.

The chain couples TRBV20-1 to TRBJ1-2; the match to TRBD1 covers 10 bases. The V and J ends lost 0 bases and 7 bases, in that order; junction bases with no gene match: 8. The CDR3 has 15 amino acids. Per the germline V gene, CDR1 is DFQATT and CDR2 is SNEGSKA (reference sequence). DNA of the CDR3: TGCAGTGCTAGAGATGTGACAGGGGGCGTTTCTGGCTACACCTTC. Protein product: CSARDVTGGVSGYTF.

This clonotype was picked up many times. The chain uses TRBV5-4 and TRBJ1-2, with D perhaps TRBD1 (5 bases). The CDR3 covers 15 residues. Germline V gene sequence: CDR1 SGHNT, CDR2 YYREEE (reference sequence). With 0 bases removed from V and 5 bases from J, the gap between germline ends came to 14 bases. The CDR3 reads CASSLVEGRGYGYTF. CDR3 sequence (DNA): TGTGCCAGCAGCTTGGTTGAGGGGAGAGGGTATGGCTACACCTTC. Together with reference TRBV5-4 and TRBJ1-2, the CDR3 gives the full variable domain: ETGVTQSPTHLIKTRGQQVTLRCSSQSGHNTVSWYQQALGQGPQFIFQYYREEENGRGNFPPRFSGLQFPNYSSELNVNALELDDSALYLCASSLVEGRGYGYTFGSGTRLTVV.

This clonotype was seen repeatedly, ten times or more. Written as DNA, the CDR3 is TGTGCCATTCGGACAGGTTTGTCTGAAGCTTTCTTT. It translates to CAIRTGLSEAFF. The chain joins TRBV10-3 to TRBJ1-1; 7 bases are a match to TRBD1. V gave up 9 bases and J gave up 6 bases; unmatched junction bases: 7. The CDR3 loop spans 12 amino acids. Per germline, CDR1 ENHRY and CDR2 SYGVKD.